These 9 T cell receptor beta chains were all obtained from the same sample, sequenced in a study of CD8 T cells in Susac syndrome (dated by TCRdb to about 2019). Library prep was done by the immunoSEQ multiplex PCR assay. RNA was extracted using the RNeasy kit, and roughly 0.45 to 1 microgram was reverse transcribed with random hexamers. TCRdb took the public reads, trimmed them with fastp at Q25, ran MiXCR for clone calling and kept in-frame beta chains. Each record represents a unique CDR3 protein, reported with the most common genes and DNA among its rows. This sample has about 240,000 distinct CDR3 sequences in its table, and less than 96% of those were observed once. The top ten hold 0.095% to 0.12% of the sample. Sequencing was carried out using CD4+ T cells from PBMCs. The source of these receptors is a human donor with Susac syndrome.

Only one count was recorded for this clonotype. V usage is TRBV7-9 and J usage is TRBJ2-2; D may be TRBD2 (6 bases). Germline lookup yields CDR1 SEHNR and CDR2 FQNEAQ (reference sequence). The CDR3 has 17 amino acids. Trimming took off 1 base at V and 0 bases at J, with 12 bases between the two ends. CDR3 bases: TGTGCCAGCAGCTTAGTGGAGGGCAGACCGAACACCGGGGAGCTGTTTTTT. Protein sequence: CASSLVEGRPNTGELFF.

The genes are TRBV2 and TRBJ2-5; TRBD2 matches 10 bases. The CDR3 runs 14 residues. With V trimmed by 6 bases and J by 4 bases, 5 bases remained unmatched. Per germline, CDR1 SNHLY and CDR2 FYNNEI. CDR3 sequence (DNA): TGTGCCAGCAGGTCTAGCGGGAGCCGAGAGACCCAGTACTTC. Protein: CASRSSGSRETQYF. Using reference TRBV2 and TRBJ2-5 for the parts outside the CDR3, the full variable domain is EPEVTQTPSHQVTQMGQEVILRCVPISNHLYFYWYRQILGQKVEFLVSFYNNEISEKSEIFDDQFSVERPDGSNFTLKIRSTKLEDSAMYFCASRSSGSRETQYFGPGTRLLVL.

The V call is TRBV29-1, the J call TRBJ2-3; TRBD2 aligns across 7 bases. This CDR3 is built from 16 residues. Germline V gene sequence: CDR1 SQVTM, CDR2 ANQGSEA. V lost 7 bases, J lost 4 bases, and 17 bases stayed unmatched. CDR3 loop: CSAGGTDARGSDTQYF. The CDR3 DNA is TGCAGCGCCGGGGGGACCGACGCGCGGGGGTCAGATACGCAGTATTTT.

This chain links TRBV20-1 with TRBJ1-2, with 8 bases that match TRBD1. Unmatched junction bases numbered 12, after V lost 5 bases and J lost 7 bases. Germline V gene lookup returns CDR1 DFQATT and CDR2 SNEGSKA (reference sequence). CDR3 length: 14 amino acids. The CDR3 reads CSAQRTGWDPGYTF. The CDR3 DNA reads as TGCAGTGCTCAACGGACAGGGTGGGACCCTGGCTACACCTTC.

This clonotype appeared once. This chain connects TRBV20-1 to TRBJ2-5, with D unresolved. The CDR3 extends over 11 amino acids. Germline V gene lookup returns CDR1 DFQATT and CDR2 SNEGSKA (reference sequence). The V and J ends lost 5 bases and 5 bases respectively, with 9 bases between them. Here the CDR3 reads CSAQLGETQYF. Here the CDR3 DNA reads TGCAGTGCTCAATTGGGCGAGACCCAGTACTTC.

In this sample, this clonotype turned up once. The chain links TRBV7-2 to TRBJ2-4, with D tentatively TRBD1 or TRBD2 (6 bases each). Germline-derived CDR1 and CDR2 are SGHTA and FQGNSA. With 6 bases removed from V and 7 bases from J, the gap between germline ends came to 19 bases. This CDR3 comprises 15 residues. CDR3 sequence (DNA): TGTGCCAGCAGTCGAGTCGGGGGCGAGTCGAACATTCAGTACTTC. Protein: CASSRVGGESNIQYF.

This clonotype was detected once. The J gene is TRBJ2-7, the V gene TRBV20-1; a weak D match, TRBD1 (5 bases). The CDR3 is 15 residues long. CDR1 is DFQATT and CDR2 is SNEGSKA in the germline V gene (reference sequence). V was pared by 1 base and J by 1 base, with 14 bases between. The CDR3 protein is CSARAWVRASYEQYF. The CDR3 nucleotides read TGCAGTGCTAGAGCGTGGGTCAGGGCTTCCTACGAGCAGTACTTC.

The J gene is TRBJ2-7, the V gene TRBV28; 10 bases fit TRBD2. The V segment lost 2 bases and the J segment 5 bases; nucleotides outside the gene matches: 9. The germline V gene encodes CDR1 MDHEN and CDR2 SYDVKM. This CDR3 is built from 16 residues. The CDR3 DNA reads as TGTGCCAGCAGTTTAATCTCTAGCGGGAGCCCCAACGAGCAGTACTTC. Its protein product is CASSLISSGSPNEQYF.

The CDR3 here is CATSDPLRLGETQYF. In DNA form, the CDR3 reads TGTGCCACCAGTGACCCTCTTAGACTGGGAGAGACCCAGTACTTC. The chain employs TRBV24-1 and TRBJ2-5; D ambiguous. The CDR3 totals 15 residues. CDR1 is KGHDR and CDR2 is SFDVKD in the germline V gene. V gave up 4 bases and J gave up 4 bases, with 15 bases separating them.